These 17 T cell receptor beta chains came from one sample sequenced in a study of graft-versus-host responses after intestinal transplantation. Profiled with immunoSEQ multiplex PCR; TCRdb holds only in-frame clones, not every one. The sample records approximately 12,000 clones, less than 85% being singletons. The starting material was PBMCs, obtained just over 300 days after intestinal transplant. Source of these receptors: a human patient who received an intestinal transplant, so some T cells may come from the graft donor.

This chain connects TRBV7-9 to TRBJ1-5; 11 bases line up with TRBD1. Trimming cost V 6 bases and J 4 bases; bases outside gene matches: 8. The CDR3 loop spans 16 amino acids. Looked up from germline, CDR1 is SEHNR and CDR2 is FQNEAQ (reference sequence). CDR3 sequence: CASSFMDRGRNQPQHF. CDR3 DNA sequence: TGTGCCAGCAGTTTTATGGACAGGGGGCGAAATCAGCCCCAGCATTTT. The entire variable domain, with the rest obtained from reference TRBV7-9 and TRBJ1-5, is as follows: DTGVSQNPRHKITKRGQNVTFRCDPISEHNRLYWYRQTLGQGPEFLTYFQNEAQLEKSRLLSDRFSAERPKGSFSTLEIQRTEQGDSAMYLCASSFMDRGRNQPQHFGDGTRLSIL.

The chain recombines TRBV23-1 with TRBJ2-7, with D possibly being TRBD1 (6 bases). TRBV23-1 is an open reading frame, and its role is uncertain. CDR3 length equals 15 residues. The V end was cut by 0 bases, the J end by 3 bases, with 12 bases between. CDR3 coding DNA: TGCGCCAGCAGTCAATCCGGGACACCATGCTACGAGCAGTACTTC. Protein sequence: CASSQSGTPCYEQYF.

The CDR3 sequence: CASSLEGWGGEQYF. For the CDR3, the DNA is TGCGCCAGCAGCTTGGAGGGGTGGGGAGGTGAGCAGTACTTC. The chain combines TRBV5-1 with TRBJ2-7; possible D gene TRBD2, 6 bases. Per the germline V gene, CDR1 is SGHRS and CDR2 is YFSETQ. The V and J ends lost 0 bases and 7 bases respectively, with 14 bases between them. CDR3 size: 14 residues.

This clone occurred once. V usage is TRBV4-2 and J usage is TRBJ2-1; D gene ambiguous. Germline V gene sequence: CDR1 LGHNA, CDR2 YNFKEQ. The ends were cut back, 0 bases at V and 5 bases at J, with 11 bases in the middle. The CDR3 contains 15 residues. CDR3 nucleotides: TGTGCCAGCAGCCAAGATGACCTAGGGCACAATGAGCAGTTCTTC. Its protein is CASSQDDLGHNEQFF.

This chain uses TRBV5-1 with TRBJ2-2, with 7 positions matching TRBD2. Trimming at V came to 10 bases and at J to 6 bases, leaving 15 bases not matched to a gene. From germline, CDR1 is SGHRS and CDR2 YFSETQ. The CDR3 is 15 amino acids. This CDR3 reads CASSIRQGGAGELFF. CDR3 in DNA: TGCGCCTCCTCAATTCGGCAGGGAGGGGCCGGGGAGCTGTTTTTT.

This chain connects TRBV4-1 to TRBJ2-7; 13 bases are a match to TRBD2. The germline V gene has CDR1 MGHRA and CDR2 YSYEKL. Trimming cost V 1 base and J 6 bases; bases outside gene matches: 6. The CDR3 contains 16 residues. In DNA, the CDR3 is TGCGCCAGCAGCCAAGCCGGACTAGCGGGAGTGCGCGAGCAGTACTTC. As protein: CASSQAGLAGVREQYF.

The chain combines TRBV18 with TRBJ1-2; D gene ambiguous. The V gene's germline CDR1 is KGHSH and CDR2 LQKENI. The length of the CDR3 is 12 residues. Trimming removed 6 bases from V and 3 bases from J, with 8 bases in between. In nucleotides, the CDR3 is TGTGCCAGCTCGCCGTTTGACTATGGCTACACCTTC. This gives the protein CASSPFDYGYTF.

This clone was observed a few times. CDR3 nucleotides: TGTGCCAGCTCACCAAAACAGGACTTTGGCGGCTACACCTTC. Protein product: CASSPKQDFGGYTF. This chain links TRBV18 with TRBJ1-2, with D possibly being TRBD1 (5 bases). CDR1 KGHSH and CDR2 LQKENI come from the germline V gene. The CDR3 extends over 14 amino acids. With 2 bases removed from V and 8 bases from J, the gap between germline ends came to 15 bases.

This chain links TRBV5-1 with TRBJ2-2, with 11 bases fitting TRBD2. Germline CDR1 and CDR2: SGHRS and YFSETQ. The CDR3 runs to 16 residues. V lost 0 bases and J lost 3; bases outside the gene matches: 1. CDR3 sequence (DNA): TGCGCCAGCAGCTTGGGGACTAGCGGGTACACCGGGGAGCTGTTTTTT. Residues: CASSLGTSGYTGELFF.

This clone was seen a few times. V gene TRBV19 combines with J gene TRBJ1-4, with unresolved D. Per the germline V gene, CDR1 is LNHDA and CDR2 is SQIVND (reference sequence). The CDR3 totals 13 residues. Trimming took 1 base from V and 8 from J, leaving 8 bases between them. The CDR3 region is CASSIGTIEKLFF. The CDR3 DNA reads as TGTGCCAGTAGTATAGGTACGATCGAAAAACTGTTTTTT.

This clone has only one observation. The rearrangement joins TRBV28 to TRBJ2-2; D unclear. V lost 4 bases to trimming and J lost 4 bases, with 10 bases between them. The length of the CDR3 is 14 residues. CDR1 MDHEN and CDR2 SYDVKM come from the germline V gene. The CDR3 bases are TGTGCCAGCAGTTCCCCGGTTGGCACCGGGGAGCTGTTTTTT. Translation: CASSSPVGTGELFF. The full variable domain, with the rest looked up from reference TRBV28 and TRBJ2-2, is DVKVTQSSRYLVKRTGEKVFLECVQDMDHENMFWYRQDPGLGLRLIYFSYDVKMKEKGDIPEGYSVSREKKERFSLILESASTNQTSMYLCASSSPVGTGELFFGEGSRLTVL.

V and J are TRBV5-4 and TRBJ2-1; 10 bases line up with TRBD2. The CDR3 is made up of 18 amino acids. After removal of 3 bases from V and 0 bases from J, the junction contained 9 bases not matched to a gene. CDR1 and CDR2 (germline): SGHNT, YYREEE (reference sequence). This CDR3 is CASSSELAGVGSYNEQFF. DNA of the CDR3: TGTGCCAGCAGCTCCGAGCTAGCGGGAGTGGGCTCCTACAATGAGCAGTTCTTC.

This clone was picked up a small number of times. The gene calls are TRBV30 and TRBJ1-4; 11 nucleotides agree with TRBD1. Per germline, CDR1 GTSNPN and CDR2 SVGIG (reference sequence). Losses at the gene ends were 5 bases for V and 6 bases for J; bases not matched to a gene: 5. This CDR3 is 14 amino acids long. CDR3 residues: CAWDTGQGDEKLFF. The CDR3 nucleotides are TGTGCCTGGGATACGGGACAGGGGGATGAAAAACTGTTTTTT.

This chain uses TRBV5-8 with TRBJ1-2; 12 nucleotides line up with TRBD1. Unmatched junction bases numbered 7, after V lost 0 bases and J lost 4 bases. Germline CDR1 SGHTS, CDR2 YDEGEE. The CDR3 runs 17 residues. The CDR3 here is CASSLAGTGGRAYGYTF. Written as DNA, the CDR3 is TGTGCCAGCAGCTTGGCCGGGACAGGGGGCCGGGCCTATGGCTACACCTTC.

Comments on this clone: The CDR3 does not end in the conserved phenylalanine or tryptophan, so this is likely a read error. The DNA is left out, because the CDR3 cannot be placed on it with certainty; the CDR3 is given as TCRdb lists it. The V gene is TRBV30, the J gene TRBJ1-2; the listed D gene, TRBD1, was not tested against the DNA. The CDR3 sequence runs 10 residues, both termini included. Germline-derived CDR1 and CDR2 are GTSNPN and SVGIG (reference sequence). The CDR3 sequence: CAWLEQGRTS.

V is TRBV25-1 and J is TRBJ2-1; TRBD2 matches at 12 bases. CDR3 length equals 15 residues. The germline gives CDR1 MGHDK, CDR2 SYGVNS. V shed 5 bases, J shed 9 bases, and the junction held 8 bases outside the gene matches. In nucleotides, the CDR3 is TGTGCCAGCAGTACGACTAGCGGGAGCGATGTTGAGCAGTTCTTC. Its translation is CASSTTSGSDVEQFF.

V usage is TRBV7-4 and J usage is TRBJ1-2; D might be TRBD1 (6 bases). Germline CDR1 SGHVT, CDR2 SQSDAQ. V was trimmed by 3 bases and J by 9 bases, leaving 23 bases between them. The length of the CDR3 is 16 residues. The CDR3 loop reads CASSFTTDNRAVSYTF. As DNA, the CDR3 is TGTGCCAGCAGCTTCACAACCGACAACAGGGCCGTAAGCTACACCTTC. The full variable domain, with the rest looked up from reference TRBV7-4 and TRBJ1-2, is GAGVSQSPRYKVAKRGRDVALRCDSISGHVTLYWYRQTLGQGSEVLTYSQSDAQRDKSGRPSGRFSAERPERSVSTLKIQRTEQGDSAVYLCASSFTTDNRAVSYTFGSGTRLTVV.